These 8 T cell receptor beta chains were all obtained from the same sample, sequenced in a study of OX40 agonist ivuxolimab in advanced cancers. Method: immunoSEQ multiplex PCR; TCRdb's copy keeps in-frame clones and lacks some. The profile shows about 79,000 clones, 88% of them singletons. The sample in question was CD4+ or CD8+ T cells sorted from blood, obtained in a trial of the OX40 agonist ivuxolimab. Receptors originate from an adult with an advanced solid tumor such as melanoma, head and neck, liver or kidney cancer.

This chain joins TRBV7-8 and TRBJ2-7, with D uncertain. This CDR3 contains 14 residues. Per the germline V gene, CDR1 is SGHVS and CDR2 is FQNEAQ. V was pared by 1 base and J by 3 bases, with 10 bases between. The CDR3 DNA follows: TGTGCCAGCAGCTTAGAGTTAACGTACTACGAGCAGTACTTC. It translates to CASSLELTYYEQYF.

This clone was observed a single time. The chain joins TRBV4-1 to TRBJ1-2; 9 positions agree with TRBD1. Trimming cost V 6 bases and J 6 bases; bases outside gene matches: 5. From germline, CDR1 is MGHRA and CDR2 YSYEKL. CDR3 length: 13 amino acids. CDR3 sequence (DNA): TGCGCCAGCAGGCCCACAGGGGGCAATGGCTACACCTTC. It yields the protein CASRPTGGNGYTF.

The genes are TRBV29-1 and TRBJ1-2; D is undetermined. Between the trimmed V and J ends, which lost 2 bases and 3 bases, there was a span of 10 bases. Looked up from germline, CDR1 is SQVTM and CDR2 is ANQGSEA. The CDR3 is 13 residues long. The CDR3 sequence: CSVEHSGDYGYTF. The DNA of the CDR3 is TGCAGCGTTGAACACAGTGGGGACTATGGCTACACCTTC.

This clone was found many times. The gene calls are TRBV2 and TRBJ1-1; no clear D gene. CDR1 is SNHLY and CDR2 is FYNNEI in the germline V gene. The CDR3 totals 14 residues. Trimming shortened V by 4 bases and J by 6 bases, and 15 bases separated the two germline ends. The CDR3 protein is CASSGGRVIPEAFF. The CDR3, as DNA: TGTGCCAGCAGTGGAGGTAGGGTCATCCCTGAAGCTTTCTTT.

The chain combines TRBV28 with TRBJ1-4; D is possibly TRBD1 (6 bases). Trimming shortened V by 4 bases and J by 5 bases, and 14 bases separated the two germline ends. Germline lookup yields CDR1 MDHEN and CDR2 SYDVKM. The CDR3 length is 15 residues. The CDR3 DNA reads as TGTGCCAGCAGTTCCGGACAGAGAGAGAATGAAAAACTGTTTTTT. Protein: CASSSGQRENEKLFF.

This clone appeared a single time. The chain combines TRBV18 with TRBJ2-7, with 9 positions matching TRBD2. The germline V gene encodes CDR1 KGHSH and CDR2 LQKENI. The CDR3 runs 14 residues. V was clipped by 6 bases and J by 5 bases; unmatched bases: 8. For the CDR3, the DNA is TGTGCCAGCTCTCCCGGGACTAGCTTCGACGAGCAGTACTTC. Residues: CASSPGTSFDEQYF.

The V and J genes are TRBV6-1 and TRBJ2-7; D is unclear. Germline values: CDR1 MNHNS, CDR2 SASEGT. V was clipped by 1 base and J by 3 bases, with 10 bases between them. CDR3 length: 14 residues. DNA for the CDR3: TGTGCCAGCAGTGAAGGCAGTTTCGGCTACGAGCAGTACTTC. Its translation: CASSEGSFGYEQYF.

This chain joins TRBV30 and TRBJ1-2; the match to TRBD1 covers 7 bases. The length of the CDR3 is 13 residues. The V gene end was trimmed by 2 bases and the J gene end by 2 bases; junction bases not matched to a gene: 2. The germline CDR1 and CDR2 sequences are GTSNPN and SVGIG (reference sequence). CDR3: CAWSTGANYGYTF. CDR3 nucleotide sequence: TGTGCCTGGAGTACAGGGGCAAACTATGGCTACACCTTC.